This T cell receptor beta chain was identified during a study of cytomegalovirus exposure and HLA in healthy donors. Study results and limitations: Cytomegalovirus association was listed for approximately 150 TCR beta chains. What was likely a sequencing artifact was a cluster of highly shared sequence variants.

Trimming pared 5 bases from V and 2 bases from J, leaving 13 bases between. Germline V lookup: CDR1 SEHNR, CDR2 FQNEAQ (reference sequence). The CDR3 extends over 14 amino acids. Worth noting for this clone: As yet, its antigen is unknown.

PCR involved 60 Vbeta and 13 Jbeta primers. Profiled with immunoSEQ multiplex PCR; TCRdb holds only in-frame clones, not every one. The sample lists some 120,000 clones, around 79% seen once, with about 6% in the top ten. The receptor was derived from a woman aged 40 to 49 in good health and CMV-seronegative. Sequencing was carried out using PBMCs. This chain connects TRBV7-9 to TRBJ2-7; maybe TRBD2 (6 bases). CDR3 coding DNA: TGTGCCAGCAGCCTAATCGGGAGAACCTACGAGCAGTACTTC. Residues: CASSLIGRTYEQYF.